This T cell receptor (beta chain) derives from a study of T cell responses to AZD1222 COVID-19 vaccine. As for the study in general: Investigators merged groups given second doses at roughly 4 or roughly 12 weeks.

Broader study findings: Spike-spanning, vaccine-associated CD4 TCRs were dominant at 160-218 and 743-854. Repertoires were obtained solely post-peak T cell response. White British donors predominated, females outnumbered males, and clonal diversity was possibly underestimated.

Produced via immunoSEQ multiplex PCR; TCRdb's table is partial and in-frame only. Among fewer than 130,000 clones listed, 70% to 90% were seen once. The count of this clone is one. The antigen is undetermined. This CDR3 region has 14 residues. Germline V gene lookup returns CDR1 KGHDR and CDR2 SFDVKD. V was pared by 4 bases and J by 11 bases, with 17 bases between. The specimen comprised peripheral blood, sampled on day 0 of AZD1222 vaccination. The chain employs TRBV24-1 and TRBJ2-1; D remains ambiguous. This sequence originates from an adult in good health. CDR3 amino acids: CATSERGRIPKQFF. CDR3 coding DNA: TGTGCCACCAGTGAGCGAGGCCGGATCCCTAAGCAGTTCTTC.